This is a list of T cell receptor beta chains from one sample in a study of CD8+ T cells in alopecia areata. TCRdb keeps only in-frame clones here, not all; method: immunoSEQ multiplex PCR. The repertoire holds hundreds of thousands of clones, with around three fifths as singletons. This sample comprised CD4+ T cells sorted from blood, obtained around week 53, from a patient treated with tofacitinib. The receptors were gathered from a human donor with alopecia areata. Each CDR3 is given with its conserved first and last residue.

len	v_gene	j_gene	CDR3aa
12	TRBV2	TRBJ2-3	CASKGEGNTQYF
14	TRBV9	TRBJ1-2	CASSVGVTGDGYTF
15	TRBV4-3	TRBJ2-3	CASSLTGASTDTQYF
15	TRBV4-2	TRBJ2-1	CASSVGTSGANEQFF
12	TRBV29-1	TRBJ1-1	CSADTMNTEAFF
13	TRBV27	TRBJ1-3	CASSSRPGNTIYF
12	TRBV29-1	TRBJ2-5	CSVTAGIETQYF
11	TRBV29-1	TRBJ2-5	CSVGRGELVYF
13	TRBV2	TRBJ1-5	CASRQGGNQPQHF
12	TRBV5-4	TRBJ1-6	CASSSGADRLHF
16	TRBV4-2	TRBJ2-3	CASSRQGDQSTDTQYF
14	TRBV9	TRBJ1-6	CASSLTGERAPLHF
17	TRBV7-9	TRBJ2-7	CASSLDRSRGAWYEQYF
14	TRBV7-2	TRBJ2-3	CASSLSPEGRGQYF
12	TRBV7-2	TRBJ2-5	CASSMRQETQYF
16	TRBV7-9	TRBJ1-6	CASSLGSTGGDSPLHF
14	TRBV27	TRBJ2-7	CASSPPFAGARQYF
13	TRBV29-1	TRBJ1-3	CSVEVQDGNTIYF
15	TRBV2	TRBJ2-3	CASSEWGPSTDTQYF
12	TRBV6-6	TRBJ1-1	CASSYGHTEAFF
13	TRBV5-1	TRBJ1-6	CASSGSEDSPLHF
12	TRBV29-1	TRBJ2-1	CSVVVGGNEQFF
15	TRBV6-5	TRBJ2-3	CASSYERGGRDTQYF
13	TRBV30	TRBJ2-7	CAAGGTGTYEQYF
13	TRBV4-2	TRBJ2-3	CASSQDLTDTQYF
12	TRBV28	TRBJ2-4	CASSGPENIQYF
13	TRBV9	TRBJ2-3	CASSGRTGDTQYF
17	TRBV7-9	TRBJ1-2	CASSAQPHIGGVDGYTF
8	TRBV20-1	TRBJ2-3	CSARDGHF
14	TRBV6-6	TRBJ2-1	CASSSSGDFNEQFF
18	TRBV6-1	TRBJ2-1	CASSDHRSQAGPRREQFF
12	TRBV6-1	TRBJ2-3	CASSEVVDTQYF
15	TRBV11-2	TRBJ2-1	CASSRDGGSYNEQFF
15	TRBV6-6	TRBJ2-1	CASSYSRGDYTEQFF
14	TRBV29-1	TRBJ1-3	CSVEGRNSGNTIYF
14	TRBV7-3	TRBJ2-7	CASSSGQGLSEQYF
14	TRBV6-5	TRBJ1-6	CASSSSSYNSPLHF
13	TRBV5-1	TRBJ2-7	CASSATGANEQYF
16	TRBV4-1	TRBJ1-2	CASSQEGSDRWYGYTF
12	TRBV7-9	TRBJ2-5	CASSPRGETQYF
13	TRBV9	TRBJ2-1	CASSLLQDNEQFF
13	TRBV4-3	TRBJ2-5	CASSQARGETQYF
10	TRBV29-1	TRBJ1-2	CSVDRDGYTF
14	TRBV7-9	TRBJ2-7	CASSLDRANDEQYF
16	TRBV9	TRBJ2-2	CASSVPPGGNTGELFF
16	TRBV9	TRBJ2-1	CASSEKGGFSYNEQFF
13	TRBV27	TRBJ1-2	CASSIGRYYGYTF
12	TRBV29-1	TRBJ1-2	CSAGESGYGYTF
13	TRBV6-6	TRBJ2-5	CASTPRGQETQYF
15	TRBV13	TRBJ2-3	CASSLLVADTDTQYF
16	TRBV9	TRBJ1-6	CASSRGNRDPNSPLHF
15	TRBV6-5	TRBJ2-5	CASSYAGGPAETQYF
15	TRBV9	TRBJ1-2	CASSVGRGGLYGYTF
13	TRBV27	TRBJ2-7	CASSRQQGHEQYF
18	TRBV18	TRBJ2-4	CASSPLKGGLLAKNIQYF